This passage covers 28 T cell receptor beta chains from one sample sequenced in a study of radiation and T cells in renal cell carcinoma. Repertoires were generated with immunoSEQ multiplex PCR, while TCRdb's copy carries only in-frame clones and drops some. The table lists some 70,000 clones, about four fifths of them singletons. Time point in this sample: blood 2 weeks post-SBRT. Treatment meaning: 15 Gy SBRT to primary tumor, nephrectomy 4 weeks later. Material: blood, obtained from a patient whose treatment included radiotherapy and nephrectomy. The origin of the receptors is a man in his 60s with renal cell carcinoma.

The rearrangement joins TRBV10-1 to TRBJ2-2, with no clear D. This CDR3 region has 13 residues. The germline V gene has CDR1 WNHNN and CDR2 SYGVQD (reference sequence). Deletions cut 5 bases from V and 7 bases from J, with 11 bases between. The CDR3, as DNA: TGCGCCAGCAGTACGACAAAGGGCGGGGAGCTGTTTTTT. Residues: CASSTTKGGELFF.

CDR3 amino acids: CASSLDNQNTGELFF. In DNA, the CDR3 is TGCGCCAGCAGCTTGGACAACCAGAACACCGGGGAGCTGTTTTTT. The V gene is TRBV5-1, the J gene TRBJ2-2, with no clear D. Trimming stripped 0 bases from V and 1 base from J, with 7 bases between. CDR1 is SGHRS, CDR2 YFSETQ, per germline. The CDR3 extends over 15 amino acids.

This rearrangement joins TRBV5-5 to TRBJ1-1; D remains ambiguous. V was pared by 1 base and J by 6 bases, with 10 bases between. The CDR3 runs 13 residues. Germline values: CDR1 SGHKS, CDR2 YYEKEE (reference sequence). The CDR3 protein is CASSLWVGPEAFF. The DNA for the CDR3 is TGTGCCAGCAGCTTGTGGGTAGGGCCTGAAGCTTTCTTT.

This clone was picked up one time. The J gene is TRBJ2-6, the V gene TRBV9, with unresolved D. Trimming removed 0 bases from V and 0 bases from J, with 7 bases in between. Germline V gene lookup returns CDR1 SGDLS and CDR2 YYNGEE. The CDR3 loop spans 16 amino acids. The CDR3 coding sequence is TGTGCCAGCAGCGTAGATGCGTTCTCTGGGGCCAACGTCCTGACTTTC. Protein: CASSVDAFSGANVLTF.

V is TRBV6-5 and J is TRBJ2-7; 11 bases match TRBD2. CDR1 and CDR2 (germline): MNHEY, SVGAGI. With 0 bases clipped from V and 6 bases from J, the junction kept 7 bases outside the gene matches. This CDR3 has 16 residues. This CDR3 is CASSYSLSGRVAEQYF. The CDR3 bases are TGTGCCAGCAGTTACTCCCTTAGCGGGAGGGTGGCCGAGCAGTACTTC.

The chain recombines TRBV7-9 with TRBJ2-6; D perhaps matches TRBD2 (6 bases). The CDR3 is made up of 15 amino acids. Germline lookup yields CDR1 SEHNR and CDR2 FQNEAQ (reference sequence). V lost 10 bases to trimming and J lost 4 bases, with 17 bases between them. DNA of the CDR3: TGTGCCACCTACTCCGATCGGGAGGGGGCCAACGTCCTGACTTTC. Translation: CATYSDREGANVLTF.

The chain employs TRBV29-1 and TRBJ2-7, with TRBD2 identical over 8 bases. V lost 7 bases, J lost 6 bases, and 11 bases stayed unmatched. In germline, CDR1 is SQVTM, CDR2 ANQGSEA. This CDR3 comprises 13 residues. The CDR3 DNA follows: TGCAGCGGCTTTCCAGCGGGAGCAAGCGAGCAGTACTTC. This codes for CSGFPAGASEQYF.

This clone was seen a handful of times. This chain joins TRBV19 and TRBJ2-3, with D perhaps TRBD1 (6 bases). Germline values: CDR1 LNHDA, CDR2 SQIVND (reference sequence). Trimming removed 7 bases at V and 4 bases at J, with 15 bases between. The CDR3 is made up of 14 amino acids. DNA of the CDR3: TGTGCCAGTACCACAACAGGGACCGCAGATACGCAGTATTTT. Its translation is CASTTTGTADTQYF.

This clone showed up just a few times. The rearrangement joins TRBV5-1 to TRBJ2-5; D may be TRBD1 (6 bases). The CDR3 consists of 14 residues. V gave up 6 bases and J gave up 5 bases, with 17 bases separating them. The germline V gene has CDR1 SGHRS and CDR2 YFSETQ. The CDR3 protein is CASTSMGASETQYF. The CDR3 DNA sequence: TGCGCCAGCACCTCAATGGGGGCAAGCGAGACCCAGTACTTC.

This chain connects TRBV30 to TRBJ2-5; D not resolved. The length of the CDR3 is 12 residues. Looked up from germline, CDR1 is GTSNPN and CDR2 is SVGIG (reference sequence). V shed 0 bases and J shed 5 bases, with 7 bases lying between them. The CDR3 DNA is TGTGCCTGGAGTGTACTTGGGGAGACCCAGTACTTC. Encoded protein: CAWSVLGETQYF. Filled out from reference TRBV30 and TRBJ2-5, the complete variable domain reads SQTIHQWPATLVQPVGSPLSLECTVEGTSNPNLYWYRQAAGRGLQLLFYSVGIGQISSEVPQNLSASRPQDRQFILSSKKLLLSDSGFYLCAWSVLGETQYFGPGTRLLVL.

This clone has at least ten counts. V gene TRBV9 combines with J gene TRBJ1-1; D is uncertain. The V end lost 1 base, the J end lost 11 bases, and 15 bases lay between the germline ends. CDR1 is SGDLS and CDR2 is YYNGEE in the germline V gene. The CDR3 is 13 residues long. CDR3 sequence reads: CASSVRSGGEAFF. CDR3 DNA: TGTGCCAGCAGCGTAAGATCAGGCGGGGAGGCTTTCTTT.

V gene TRBV28 combines with J gene TRBJ2-5; TRBD1 matches 12 bases. The CDR3 spans 18 residues. With 6 bases clipped from V and 0 bases from J, the junction kept 11 bases outside the gene matches. Germline V gene lookup returns CDR1 MDHEN and CDR2 SYDVKM. CDR3: CASSPGQGARGYQETQYF. CDR3 nucleotides: TGTGCCAGCAGCCCGGGACAGGGGGCGCGGGGGTACCAAGAGACCCAGTACTTC.

The chain carries TRBV11-1 and TRBJ1-2, with a tentative D call TRBD1 (6 bases). Trimming took 8 bases from V and 2 from J, leaving 9 bases between them. Germline V lookup: CDR1 SGHAT, CDR2 FQDESV (reference sequence). The CDR3 contains 12 residues. For the CDR3, the DNA is TGTGCCAGCCAGGGGAGGAACTATGGCTACACCTTC. It codes for CASQGRNYGYTF.

The chain is built from TRBV6-5 and TRBJ1-3, with 7 bases lining up with TRBD1. The V segment lost 2 bases and the J segment 3 bases; nucleotides outside the gene matches: 4. Germline CDR1 MNHEY, CDR2 SVGAGI. This CDR3 is 15 amino acids long. CDR3 amino acids: CASSYRGQSGNTIYF. The CDR3 region has the DNA TGTGCCAGCAGTTACAGGGGGCAGAGTGGAAACACCATATATTTT.

The chain carries TRBV5-1 and TRBJ2-7; tentatively, D is TRBD1 (6 bases). Trimming removed 2 bases at V and 2 bases at J, with 14 bases between. This CDR3 has 15 residues. The germline V gene encodes CDR1 SGHRS and CDR2 YFSETQ. This CDR3 is CASSFQGQGPYEQYF. CDR3 sequence (DNA): TGCGCCAGCAGCTTTCAGGGGCAGGGTCCCTACGAGCAGTACTTC.

This chain uses TRBV10-3 with TRBJ2-1; D is uncertain. Germline lookup yields CDR1 ENHRY and CDR2 SYGVKD. Deletions cut 4 bases from V and 5 bases from J, with 6 bases between. This CDR3 has 12 residues. The chain's CDR3 is CAISGANNEQFF. The CDR3 DNA reads as TGTGCCATCAGTGGAGCTAACAATGAGCAGTTCTTC.

V and J are TRBV7-7 and TRBJ2-1; TRBD1 might be the D (5 bases). The CDR3 runs 15 residues. The ends were cut back, 0 bases at V and 8 bases at J, with 14 bases in the middle. Germline values: CDR1 SSHAT, CDR2 FNYEAQ (reference sequence). CDR3: CASSLAGPGIDEQFF. In DNA form, the CDR3 reads TGTGCCAGCAGCTTAGCGGGGCCAGGGATCGATGAGCAGTTCTTC.

This chain links TRBV18 with TRBJ1-3; 7 nucleotides match TRBD1. V was pared by 5 bases and J by 2 bases, with 6 bases of the junction left unmatched. Germline CDR1 reads KGHSH; CDR2 reads LQKENI. The length of the CDR3 is 15 residues. The CDR3 reads CASSGVTGAGNTIYF. As DNA, the CDR3 is TGTGCCAGCTCAGGTGTCACAGGGGCTGGAAACACCATATATTTT.

The chain recombines TRBV2 with TRBJ1-5; 7 nucleotides line up with TRBD1. V was pared by 6 bases and J by 9 bases, with 14 bases of the junction left unmatched. This CDR3 contains 15 residues. Germline values: CDR1 SNHLY, CDR2 FYNNEI. The DNA of the CDR3 is TGTGCCAGCAGCGATTCGGGAGGGGGCGCAGGGCCCCAGCATTTT. This sequence encodes CASSDSGGGAGPQHF.

The chain links TRBV15 to TRBJ2-7, with 7 positions matching TRBD2. The CDR3 has 12 amino acids. V lost 4 bases to trimming and J lost 13 bases; unmatched junction nucleotides: 10. From germline, CDR1 is LNHNV and CDR2 YYDKDF (reference sequence). The CDR3: CATSKASGTLYF. As DNA, the CDR3 is TGTGCCACCAGCAAGGCTAGCGGTACATTATACTTC.

V usage is TRBV5-1 and J usage is TRBJ2-7; no definite D call. Trimming pared 6 bases from V and 4 bases from J, leaving 8 bases between. Germline CDR1 and CDR2: SGHRS and YFSETQ. The CDR3 totals 11 residues. The CDR3 nucleotides are TGCGCCAGCATGGGGTCATACGAGCAGTACTTC. It translates to CASMGSYEQYF.

The chain employs TRBV29-1 and TRBJ2-7, with 12 bases matching TRBD2. Per germline, CDR1 SQVTM and CDR2 ANQGSEA. The CDR3 covers 14 residues. V lost 3 bases and J lost 7; bases outside the gene matches: 7. CDR3 loop: CSVDKGLAGTEQYF. As DNA, the CDR3 is TGCAGCGTTGACAAAGGACTAGCGGGAACTGAGCAGTACTTC.

The gene calls are TRBV5-1 and TRBJ1-2; D gene ambiguous. Germline assignment: CDR1 SGHRS and CDR2 YFSETQ. The CDR3 is 13 amino acids. V lost 4 bases and J lost 2, with 9 bases in between. This chain's CDR3 is CASSEDGNYGYTF. The CDR3 DNA follows: TGCGCCAGCAGCGAGGACGGGAACTATGGCTACACCTTC. The full variable domain, with the rest looked up from reference TRBV5-1 and TRBJ1-2, is KAGVTQTPRYLIKTRGQQVTLSCSPISGHRSVSWYQQTPGQGLQFLFEYFSETQRNKGNFPGRFSGRQFSNSRSEMNVSTLELGDSALYLCASSEDGNYGYTFGSGTRLTVV.

The V and J genes are TRBV28 and TRBJ1-1; weak D call: TRBD1 (6 bases). The CDR3 runs 12 residues. Germline values: CDR1 MDHEN, CDR2 SYDVKM. Trimming shortened V by 9 bases and J by 3 bases, and 11 bases separated the two germline ends. CDR3 DNA sequence: TGTGCCAGTACACAGGGCTACACTGAAGCTTTCTTT. Its protein product is CASTQGYTEAFF.

This clone was observed many times. The gene calls are TRBV19 and TRBJ1-1; D ambiguous. The length of the CDR3 is 15 residues. Looked up from germline, CDR1 is LNHDA and CDR2 is SQIVND (reference sequence). Trimming pared 5 bases from V and 6 bases from J, leaving 19 bases between. As DNA, the CDR3 is TGTGCCAGTAGTCCCCGGACCTACCCAGCGGCTGAAGCTTTCTTT. Encoded protein: CASSPRTYPAAEAFF.

The chain combines TRBV10-2 with TRBJ2-7; D not certain. Trimming removed 0 bases from V and 2 bases from J, with 8 bases in between. The CDR3 spans 14 residues. Germline CDR1 WSHSY, CDR2 SAAADI. CDR3 bases: TGCGCCAGCAGTGAGTCGCATGGGACCTACGAGCAGTACTTC. Translated, it gives CASSESHGTYEQYF.

CDR3 nucleotide sequence: TGCGCCAGCAGTGAGTCGGGGGATCCCTACGAGCAGTACTTC. Residues: CASSESGDPYEQYF. The chain couples TRBV10-1 to TRBJ2-7, with D perhaps being TRBD1 or TRBD2 (5 bases each). Trimming pared 0 bases from V and 2 bases from J, leaving 8 bases between. Germline V gives CDR1 WNHNN, CDR2 SYGVQD (reference sequence). The CDR3 has 14 residues.

The chain uses TRBV5-8 and TRBJ1-2, with 7 bases aligning to TRBD1. The CDR3 has 16 amino acids. The V gene end was trimmed by 4 bases and the J gene end by 5 bases; junction bases not matched to a gene: 14. The germline V gene encodes CDR1 SGHTS and CDR2 YDEGEE. The CDR3 DNA is TGTGCCAGCAGCACAAGACAGGGTCGTGGTGTATATGGCTACACCTTC. This sequence encodes CASSTRQGRGVYGYTF. The whole variable domain, remainder taken from reference TRBV5-8 and TRBJ1-2, is EAGVTQSPTHLIKTRGQQATLRCSPISGHTSVYWYQQALGLGLQFLLWYDEGEERNRGNFPPRFSGRQFPNYSSELNVNALELEDSALYLCASSTRQGRGVYGYTFGSGTRLTVV.